One T cell receptor (beta chain) is described in this entry. Antigen unknown. Both TRBC1 and TRBC2 were covered by a beta constant-region primer of two equimolar oligonucleotides. One entry per CDR3 protein results from TCRdb running MiXCR on the UMI-ligation and nested PCR reads. The profile shows 120,000 to 150,000 distinct CDR3 sequences, over 15% of them singletons. The data were obtained in a study of naive and memory T cell subsets. Study-level findings and limits: RNA-based TCR counts may shift with T cell activation and differentiation.

The sequence was obtained from a human donor in good health. Sequencing was performed on naive CD4+ T cells from blood.

The CDR3 here is CASSQDEGRARVSTDTQYF. The CDR3 DNA reads TGTGCCAGCAGCCAAGATGAGGGGCGTGCGCGGGTTAGCACAGATACGCAGTATTTT. V is TRBV4-2 and J is TRBJ2-3, with D perhaps TRBD1 or TRBD2 (5 bases each). Germline V gives CDR1 LGHNA, CDR2 YNFKEQ. The V end lost 0 bases, the J end lost 0 bases, and 19 bases lay between the germline ends. The length of the CDR3 is 19 residues.